A selection of T cell receptor beta chains follows, all from one sample in a study of CD8 T cells in ankylosing spondylitis. TCRdb re-analysed the 5' RACE reads in MiXCR, keeping a single row per CDR3 protein. The sample includes 250,000 to 300,000 distinct CDR3 sequences, 20% of them seen just once. Sequences were obtained from blood, either unsorted or a sorted T cell fraction (not recorded which). The receptors derive from a male donor with ankylosing spondylitis or in good health (not recorded which). The CDR3 runs from the conserved cysteine through the conserved F or W. D genes are given only for firm matches. The size of a clone is reported for some rows only, either as once, few or many, or as a class for expanded clones.

cdr3_aa | cdr3_nt | v_call | d_call | j_call | clone_size
CASSAIRDRGNEQFF | TGTGCCAGCAGTGCAATCCGGGACAGGGGCAATGAGCAGTTCTTC | TRBV2 | TRBD1 | TRBJ2-1 | .
CASSVSTGFNQLQHF | TGTGCCAGCAGCGTATCGACAGGGTTTAATCAGCTCCAGCATTTT | TRBV7-8 | TRBD1 | TRBJ1-5 | .
CASSLLPTGELFF | TGCGCCAGCAGCTTGCTCCCAACCGGGGAGCTGTTTTTT | TRBV5-1 | . | TRBJ2-2 | .
CSARDSRLAGGDTQYF | TGCAGTGCTAGAGATTCCCGACTAGCGGGAGGGGATACGCAGTATTTT | TRBV20-1 | TRBD2 | TRBJ2-3 | .
CASSLSGTSVGTGELFF | TGCGCCAGCAGCTTGTCAGGGACTAGCGTTGGCACCGGGGAGCTGTTTTTT | TRBV5-1 | TRBD2 | TRBJ2-2 | .
CSQGDQETQYF | TGCAGCCAGGGGGACCAAGAGACCCAGTACTTC | TRBV29-1 | TRBD1 | TRBJ2-5 | .
CASSFTTGGQETQYF | TGCGCCAGCAGCTTCACCACAGGGGGCCAAGAGACCCAGTACTTC | TRBV5-1 | TRBD1 | TRBJ2-5 | few
CASSLLEVYGYTF | TGTGCCAGCAGTTTGCTGGAGGTTTATGGCTACACCTTC | TRBV28 | . | TRBJ1-2 | few
CASSRTFEGTQYF | TGTGCCAGCAGTAGGACGTTCGAGGGGACCCAGTACTTC | TRBV27 | . | TRBJ2-5 | .
CAGSTGLAGGLQFF | TGTGCCGGCAGCACCGGACTAGCGGGGGGTTTGCAGTTCTTC | TRBV13 | TRBD2 | TRBJ2-1 | .
CASSPDSHNYGYTF | TGTGCCAGCAGCCCGGACAGCCATAACTATGGCTACACCTTC | TRBV5-5 | . | TRBJ1-2 | .
CASSDRGYNSPLHF | TGTGCCAGCAGTGATCGGGGTTATAATTCACCCCTCCACTTT | TRBV25-1 | . | TRBJ1-6 | .
CASSAQGTGNTIYF | TGCGCCAGCAGCGCACAGGGGACTGGAAACACCATATATTTT | TRBV5-1 | TRBD1 | TRBJ1-3 | .
CASSQVFYSTEAFF | TGTGCCAGCAGCCAAGTTTTCTATAGCACTGAAGCTTTCTTT | TRBV14 | . | TRBJ1-1 | few
CSARDLAWTGGSEAFF | TGCAGTGCTAGAGATCTTGCGTGGACAGGGGGCTCTGAAGCTTTCTTT | TRBV20-1 | TRBD1 | TRBJ1-1 | .